These 10 T cell receptor beta chains originate from one sample sequenced in a study of technical replicates of blood from a handful of donors. The method was immunoSEQ multiplex PCR; TCRdb's version includes in-frame clones alone and lacks a portion of them. The repertoire holds 80,000 to 95,000 clones, with around 94% as singletons. The sequencing input was T cells isolated from PBMCs. The receptors originated from a human donor in good health.

The chain links TRBV7-2 to TRBJ2-7, with 9 bases matching TRBD1. The CDR3 is made up of 18 amino acids. Germline trimming cut 5 bases from V and 2 bases from J; bases unmatched to any gene: 16. CDR1 SGHTA and CDR2 FQGNSA come from the germline V gene. The DNA for the CDR3 is TGTGCCAGCAGCCCCAACCCTAATTACGGGACAGGGACCTACGAGCAGTACTTC. Protein sequence: CASSPNPNYGTGTYEQYF.

The V and J genes are TRBV27 and TRBJ1-5, with D hard to call. The CDR3 is 15 amino acids. Looked up from germline, CDR1 is MNHEY and CDR2 is SMNVEV (reference sequence). V lost 6 bases and J lost 0, with 12 bases in between. CDR3 loop: CASSSGRDSNQPQHF. The CDR3 nucleotides read TGTGCCAGCAGCTCTGGACGGGATAGCAATCAGCCCCAGCATTTT.

V gene TRBV28 combines with J gene TRBJ2-7, with D unclear. Germline V gene data show CDR1 as MDHEN and CDR2 as SYDVKM. Trimming removed 5 bases from V and 3 bases from J, with 14 bases in between. This CDR3 is built from 14 residues. CDR3 nucleotides: TGTGCCAGCAGTCCCACCAAGCCTGGCTACGAGCAGTACTTC. This sequence encodes CASSPTKPGYEQYF. Drawing the rest from reference TRBV28 and TRBJ2-7, the complete variable domain is DVKVTQSSRYLVKRTGEKVFLECVQDMDHENMFWYRQDPGLGLRLIYFSYDVKMKEKGDIPEGYSVSREKKERFSLILESASTNQTSMYLCASSPTKPGYEQYFGPGTRLTVT.

This chain's CDR3 is CASSSPRALAGVTYEQYF. CDR3 in DNA: TGTGCCAGCAGCTCCCCCCGGGCCCTAGCGGGCGTAACCTACGAGCAGTACTTC. V usage is TRBV7-9 and J usage is TRBJ2-7; TRBD2 agrees at 8 bases. There are 18 residues in the CDR3. Germline values: CDR1 SEHNR, CDR2 FQNEAQ (reference sequence). The junction had 16 bases not matched to a gene; V was cut back by 4 bases and J by 2 bases.

The CDR3 DNA reads as TGTGCTAGTGGTTTGGTACAGAACACTGAAGCTTTCTTT. It codes for CASGLVQNTEAFF. This chain connects TRBV12-5 to TRBJ1-1, with no clear D. The CDR3 loop spans 13 amino acids. Trimming took 0 bases from V and 1 from J, leaving 3 bases between them. CDR1 LGHNT and CDR2 FRNRAP come from the germline V gene.

The rearrangement links TRBV10-3 to TRBJ1-1; no firm D call. Between the trimmed V and J ends, which lost 10 bases and 0 bases, there was a span of 12 bases. This CDR3 is 13 amino acids long. Germline V lookup: CDR1 ENHRY, CDR2 SYGVKD. Here the CDR3 DNA reads TGTGCCACCCAGGAACTGATGAACACTGAAGCTTTCTTT. It yields the protein CATQELMNTEAFF.

The V call is TRBV11-2, the J call TRBJ2-1, with 11 bases aligning to TRBD2. V was clipped by 5 bases and J by 5 bases; unmatched bases: 5. The CDR3 sequence is 15 residues long. CDR1 and CDR2 from the germline V gene are SGHAT and FQNNGV. CDR3 in amino acids: CASSLGTSGNNEQFF. The DNA of the CDR3 is TGTGCCAGCAGCCTTGGGACTAGCGGAAACAATGAGCAGTTCTTC.

This sequence joins TRBV6-5 and TRBJ2-5; 7 bases are a match to TRBD1. In germline, CDR1 is MNHEY, CDR2 SVGAGI. The CDR3 is 14 residues long. Trimming at V came to 6 bases and at J to 2 bases, leaving 6 bases not matched to a gene. The CDR3 sequence: CASSYQTGQETQYF. The CDR3 DNA is TGTGCCAGCAGCTACCAGACAGGGCAAGAGACCCAGTACTTC.

This sequence joins TRBV5-1 and TRBJ2-6; D perhaps matches TRBD1 (6 bases). Trimming left V 3 bases short and J 0 bases short, with 10 bases between. The germline V gene encodes CDR1 SGHRS and CDR2 YFSETQ. This CDR3 contains 16 residues. DNA of the CDR3: TGCGCCAGCAGCTCAACAGGGAGCTCTGGGGCCAACGTCCTGACTTTC. This gives the protein CASSSTGSSGANVLTF. Full variable domain (remainder filled in from reference TRBV5-1 and TRBJ2-6): KAGVTQTPRYLIKTRGQQVTLSCSPISGHRSVSWYQQTPGQGLQFLFEYFSETQRNKGNFPGRFSGRQFSNSRSEMNVSTLELGDSALYLCASSSTGSSGANVLTFGAGSRLTVL.

V gene TRBV5-1 combines with J gene TRBJ2-7; tentative D call: TRBD2 (8 bases). V was clipped by 2 bases and J by 2 bases, with 32 bases between them. The germline gives CDR1 SGHRS, CDR2 YFSETQ. This CDR3 has 21 amino acids. CDR3 DNA: TGCGCCAGCAGCTTCCGCTATTCGACAGGGATGGATAGCGGGGCTACCTACGAGCAGTACTTC. This gives the protein CASSFRYSTGMDSGATYEQYF.